The 30 T cell receptor beta chains below come from one sample, sequenced in a study of cytomegalovirus exposure and HLA in healthy donors. The repertoire was sequenced with immunoSEQ multiplex PCR; TCRdb's copy has only in-frame clones and lacks some. The data hold about 310,000 clones, with roughly 88% observed a single time. The sequenced sample was PBMCs. These receptors were taken from a man younger than 40 in good health and CMV-seronegative.

V and J are TRBV7-2 and TRBJ2-1; maybe TRBD2 (6 bases). The CDR3 extends over 15 amino acids. V was clipped by 4 bases and J by 3 bases, with 13 bases between them. CDR1 and CDR2 (germline): SGHTA, FQGNSA. The DNA of the CDR3 is TGTGCCAGCAGCTCCGTCCTGACTAGCTACAATGAGCAGTTCTTC. Amino acid sequence: CASSSVLTSYNEQFF.

This clone showed up just once. V is TRBV4-3 and J is TRBJ2-7, with 9 bases identical to TRBD1. With 4 bases clipped from V and 3 bases from J, the junction kept 7 bases outside the gene matches. In germline, CDR1 is LGHNA, CDR2 YSLEER. The CDR3 sequence is 15 residues long. Here the CDR3 reads CASSLGGTGSYEQYF. As DNA, the CDR3 is TGCGCCAGCAGCCTGGGAGGGACAGGGAGCTACGAGCAGTACTTC.

The chain joins TRBV5-5 to TRBJ2-1; D remains unclear. V was shortened by 4 bases and J by 7 bases, with 15 bases between the two germline ends. This CDR3 has 14 residues. The germline CDR1 and CDR2 sequences are SGHKS and YYEKEE (reference sequence). In nucleotides, the CDR3 is TGTGCCAGCAGCGACCGAGGAGCATGGAATGAGCAGTTCTTC. It is translated as CASSDRGAWNEQFF.

In this sample, this clone turned up a few times. The chain recombines TRBV30 with TRBJ2-7; a weak D match, TRBD1 (5 bases). V dropped 2 bases and J dropped 2 bases, with 10 bases sitting between them. This CDR3 region has 13 residues. Germline lookup yields CDR1 GTSNPN and CDR2 SVGIG (reference sequence). The DNA of the CDR3 is TGTGCCTGGAGTCGGCAGGGTCCCTACGAGCAGTACTTC. Protein product: CAWSRQGPYEQYF.

The rearrangement links TRBV6-6 to TRBJ2-7; 8 nucleotides align to TRBD1. This CDR3 contains 13 residues. Looked up from germline, CDR1 is MNHNY and CDR2 is SVGAGI (reference sequence). V lost 10 bases, J lost 10 bases, and 15 bases stayed unmatched. The CDR3 loop reads CATSKWTGFSQYF. CDR3 DNA sequence: TGTGCCACCTCTAAGTGGACAGGGTTTAGTCAGTACTTC.

The chain is built from TRBV2 and TRBJ2-5; 10 nucleotides match TRBD2. The CDR3 is made up of 15 amino acids. Germline V lookup: CDR1 SNHLY, CDR2 FYNNEI. The V segment lost 5 bases and the J segment 2 bases; nucleotides outside the gene matches: 5. CDR3 region: CASSRETSGQETQYF. DNA for the CDR3: TGTGCCAGCAGTCGGGAGACTAGCGGGCAAGAGACCCAGTACTTC. Filled out from reference TRBV2 and TRBJ2-5, the complete variable domain reads EPEVTQTPSHQVTQMGQEVILRCVPISNHLYFYWYRQILGQKVEFLVSFYNNEISEKSEIFDDQFSVERPDGSNFTLKIRSTKLEDSAMYFCASSRETSGQETQYFGPGTRLLVL.

The gene calls are TRBV4-2 and TRBJ1-1, with D perhaps matching TRBD1 (6 bases). This CDR3 is built from 14 residues. The V gene's germline CDR1 is LGHNA and CDR2 YNFKEQ. Between the trimmed V and J ends, which lost 5 bases and 8 bases, there was a span of 18 bases. CDR3: CASSSRTGSLEAFF. CDR3 DNA sequence: TGTGCCAGCAGCTCGCGTACAGGGTCCCTCGAAGCTTTCTTT.

The chain uses TRBV4-2 and TRBJ1-6, with a weak D call TRBD1 (5 bases). The CDR3 consists of 16 residues. The V gene lost 5 bases and the J gene lost 5 bases, with 16 bases spanning the gap. Germline CDR1 and CDR2: LGHNA and YNFKEQ. CDR3 region: CASSNLGDRNNSPLHF. The CDR3 DNA follows: TGTGCCAGCAGCAACCTAGGGGATCGTAATAATTCACCCCTCCACTTT.

The chain employs TRBV7-9 and TRBJ1-2; D not certain. The length of the CDR3 is 14 residues. Germline assignment: CDR1 SEHNR and CDR2 FQNEAQ (reference sequence). The ends were cut back, 1 base at V and 6 bases at J, with 12 bases in the middle. CDR3 protein: CASSLDGRTHGYTF. CDR3 nucleotides: TGTGCCAGCAGCTTAGATGGCAGAACGCATGGCTACACCTTC.

This clone was picked up one time. The rearrangement uses TRBV5-1 and TRBJ2-7, with a possible D match to TRBD2 (6 bases). Germline V gene data show CDR1 as SGHRS and CDR2 as YFSETQ. V was trimmed by 4 bases and J by 4 bases, leaving 12 bases between them. The CDR3 is 13 amino acids. In nucleotides, the CDR3 is TGCGCCAGCAGCATTCCGGGACTGTACGAGCAGTACTTC. Translation: CASSIPGLYEQYF.

This chain uses TRBV19 with TRBJ2-5, with TRBD2 matching 10 bases. CDR3 length: 15 amino acids. Germline assignment: CDR1 LNHDA and CDR2 SQIVND (reference sequence). V lost 3 bases to trimming and J lost 4 bases; unmatched junction nucleotides: 5. The CDR3 nucleotides read TGTGCCAGTAGTATCCTACTAGCGGGGTCAGAGACCCAGTACTTC. Translation: CASSILLAGSETQYF.

This clone has just one count. The chain couples TRBV12-5 to TRBJ1-5; D unresolved. The CDR3 is made up of 13 amino acids. Per the germline V gene, CDR1 is LGHNT and CDR2 is FRNRAP. V gave up 3 bases and J gave up 9 bases, with 12 bases separating them. CDR3 sequence (DNA): TGTGCTAGTGGTTTTCGACTTGATTTGCCCCAGCATTTT. Protein product: CASGFRLDLPQHF.

The chain uses TRBV30 and TRBJ2-4, with D possibly TRBD2 on 5 matching bases. V gave up 4 bases and J gave up 7 bases, with 14 bases separating them. In germline, CDR1 is GTSNPN, CDR2 SVGIG (reference sequence). The CDR3 is 13 amino acids. The chain's CDR3 is CAWTYPGSNIQYF. Here the CDR3 DNA reads TGTGCCTGGACCTACCCGGGATCGAACATTCAGTACTTC.

This clone was seen a handful of times. This chain links TRBV6-5 with TRBJ1-6; D is uncertain. V was trimmed by 2 bases and J by 5 bases, leaving 10 bases between them. CDR1 is MNHEY and CDR2 is SVGAGI in the germline V gene. This CDR3 has 15 amino acids. Here the CDR3 reads CASSYVRSHNSPLHF. CDR3 bases: TGTGCCAGCAGTTACGTCCGGTCCCATAATTCACCCCTCCACTTT.

The J gene is TRBJ2-2, the V gene TRBV19; 10 bases match TRBD1. CDR3 length: 15 residues. In germline, CDR1 is LNHDA, CDR2 SQIVND (reference sequence). V trimming: 4 bases; J trimming: 5 bases; junction bases outside the gene matches: 4. The CDR3 bases are TGTGCCAGTAGTAACGGACAGGGGGGGACCGGGGAGCTGTTTTTT. Its protein product is CASSNGQGGTGELFF.

The chain has TRBV14 and TRBJ1-2; 7 bases are a match to TRBD1. The CDR3 runs to 12 residues. Germline-derived CDR1 and CDR2 are SGHDN and FVKESK. V lost 2 bases to trimming and J lost 13 bases; unmatched junction nucleotides: 7. CDR3 region: CASSQSTGSFTF. The DNA for the CDR3 is TGTGCCAGCAGCCAATCGACAGGGTCCTTCACCTTC.

The genes are TRBV29-1 and TRBJ1-3, with no clear D. The CDR3 has 12 residues. V lost 5 bases, J lost 1 base, and 6 bases lay in between. Germline CDR1 is SQVTM and CDR2 is ANQGSEA. CDR3 residues: CSVLRSGNTIYF. The DNA of the CDR3 is TGCAGCGTTTTACGGTCTGGAAACACCATATATTTT.

This clone was detected once. The same CDR3 can be traced to other DNA sequences in this sample. The chain joins TRBV6-5 to TRBJ2-3; D unresolved. The CDR3 extends over 13 amino acids. Trimming removed 0 bases at V and 6 bases at J, with 7 bases between. The germline V gene has CDR1 MNHEY and CDR2 SVGAGI. CDR3 protein: CASSYSTGDTQYF. As DNA, the CDR3 is TGTGCCAGCAGTTACTCGACCGGGGATACGCAGTATTTT.

This rearrangement joins TRBV27 to TRBJ1-1; 8 bases map to TRBD1. CDR3 length equals 12 residues. Trimming removed 6 bases from V and 7 bases from J; junction bases left unmatched: 4. The germline gives CDR1 MNHEY, CDR2 SMNVEV (reference sequence). In DNA, the CDR3 is TGTGCCAGCAGAACGGGACAGGATGAAGCTTTCTTT. Translation: CASRTGQDEAFF.

J is TRBJ2-7 and V is TRBV27; D gene uncertain. The V end lost 2 bases, the J end lost 2 bases, and 10 bases lay between the germline ends. This CDR3 comprises 14 residues. CDR1 MNHEY and CDR2 SMNVEV come from the germline V gene (reference sequence). The CDR3 region is CASSLAGLTYEQYF. CDR3 DNA: TGTGCCAGCAGTTTAGCCGGGTTGACCTACGAGCAGTACTTC.

The rearrangement links TRBV29-1 to TRBJ2-5; TRBD1 agrees at 8 bases. V dropped 0 bases and J dropped 0; count of bases not matched to a gene: 6. Germline lookup yields CDR1 SQVTM and CDR2 ANQGSEA. The CDR3 extends over 16 amino acids. The CDR3: CSVEERTGWYQETQYF. CDR3 coding DNA: TGCAGCGTTGAAGAGAGGACAGGGTGGTACCAAGAGACCCAGTACTTC.

The V and J genes are TRBV5-1 and TRBJ1-4; 9 bases fit TRBD1. The ends lost 1 base at V and 8 bases at J; junction bases unmatched: 9. The CDR3 sequence is 16 residues long. The germline gives CDR1 SGHRS, CDR2 YFSETQ. CDR3 in DNA: TGCGCCAGCAGCTTGAGTACCGGGACAGGGAAAGAAAAACTGTTTTTT. Translation: CASSLSTGTGKEKLFF.

The chain carries TRBV29-1 and TRBJ2-3; 8 nucleotides line up with TRBD2. The CDR3 is 14 residues long. Germline V gives CDR1 SQVTM, CDR2 ANQGSEA. V shed 5 bases and J 3 bases; nucleotides not matched to a gene: 7. CDR3 nucleotide sequence: TGCAGCGTTACCGGGGGGGCGCGGACAGATACGCAGTATTTT. This gives the protein CSVTGGARTDTQYF.

The table lists this clone with a count of one. The chain employs TRBV7-9 and TRBJ2-2; D not resolved. The CDR3 is made up of 13 amino acids. Germline V gene sequence: CDR1 SEHNR, CDR2 FQNEAQ (reference sequence). The germline V and J ends were trimmed by 0 bases and 4 bases, with 3 bases remaining between them. The CDR3 is CASSLASTGELFF. CDR3 coding DNA: TGTGCCAGCAGCTTAGCGAGCACCGGGGAGCTGTTTTTT.

The chain carries TRBV6-1 and TRBJ1-6, with D maybe TRBD1 (6 bases). The CDR3 runs to 13 residues. The V end was cut by 10 bases, the J end by 8 bases, with 15 bases between. Germline V gene sequence: CDR1 MNHNS, CDR2 SASEGT. The CDR3 region is CAIEQGDHSPLHF. The CDR3 nucleotides are TGTGCCATAGAACAGGGTGATCATTCACCCCTCCACTTT.

The chain links TRBV11-2 to TRBJ1-6; TRBD1 agrees at 8 bases. V was pared by 3 bases and J by 8 bases, with 6 bases of the junction left unmatched. This CDR3 is 15 amino acids long. Germline V gives CDR1 SGHAT, CDR2 FQNNGV. In nucleotides, the CDR3 is TGTGCCAGCAGCTTCGTACAGACAGGGGATTCACCCCTCCACTTT. This encodes CASSFVQTGDSPLHF.

The V and J genes are TRBV10-2 and TRBJ1-6, with D perhaps TRBD1 (5 bases). The V gene lost 7 bases and the J gene lost 4 bases, with 11 bases spanning the gap. Germline V gene sequence: CDR1 WSHSY, CDR2 SAAADI. The CDR3 covers 14 residues. CDR3 region: CASISGGYNSPLHF. DNA for the CDR3: TGCGCCAGCATCTCCGGGGGGTATAATTCACCCCTCCACTTT.

The rearrangement links TRBV5-1 to TRBJ1-3; 9 nucleotides agree with TRBD1. Germline V gene sequence: CDR1 SGHRS, CDR2 YFSETQ. V trimming: 1 base; J trimming: 4 bases; junction bases outside the gene matches: 3. The CDR3 loop spans 15 amino acids. CDR3 protein: CASSLRTGDGNTIYF. Written as DNA, the CDR3 is TGCGCCAGCAGCTTGAGGACAGGGGACGGAAACACCATATATTTT.

The rearrangement joins TRBV5-6 to TRBJ2-2; 9 positions match TRBD2. V lost 1 base, J lost 7 bases, and 8 bases stayed unmatched. This CDR3 spans 16 amino acids. Germline V gives CDR1 SGHDT, CDR2 YYEEEE. The CDR3 loop is CASSLSFSGGLGELFF. The CDR3, as DNA: TGTGCCAGCAGCTTGAGTTTTAGCGGGGGACTCGGGGAGCTGTTTTTT.

The V gene is TRBV11-2, the J gene TRBJ2-7, with 7 bases fitting TRBD1. Losses at the gene ends were 3 bases for V and 1 base for J; bases not matched to a gene: 6. CDR1 and CDR2 (germline): SGHAT, FQNNGV. This CDR3 is 15 amino acids long. CDR3 nucleotide sequence: TGTGCCAGCAGCTTCCCCCGGGACAGATCCTACGAGCAGTACTTC. It is translated as CASSFPRDRSYEQYF.